The 25 T cell receptor beta chains presented below share a single source sample, sequenced in a study of T cells in Graves' hyperthyroidism and ophthalmopathy. RNA transcripts served as the template for amplifying TCR beta CDR3 regions. First-round RT-PCR of the TCR CDR3 relied on the HTBI primer set. MiXCR, applied by TCRdb to the multiplex PCR reads, yields one record per CDR3 protein. This sample has hundreds of thousands of distinct CDR3 sequences, with 45% found just once. Sequences were obtained from peripheral blood or thyroid tissue (not recorded which). The receptors come from an adult man with Graves' disease, either hyperthyroidism or ophthalmopathy (not recorded which).

This clonotype was observed a handful of times. This chain connects TRBV20-1 to TRBJ1-1; 7 bases match TRBD1. V lost 1 base, J lost 0 bases, and 11 bases stayed unmatched. From germline, CDR1 is DFQATT and CDR2 SNEGSKA (reference sequence). The CDR3 extends over 17 amino acids. The DNA of the CDR3 is TGCAGTGCTAGAGTCTGGACAGGTGGTAATATGAACACTGAAGCTTTCTTT. Protein: CSARVWTGGNMNTEAFF.

A few counts support this clonotype. The chain couples TRBV14 to TRBJ1-3; D remains ambiguous. CDR1 and CDR2 from the germline V gene are SGHDN and FVKESK. There are 15 residues in the CDR3. V was pared by 1 base and J by 0 bases, with 7 bases between. CDR3 in DNA: TGTGCCAGCAGCCAAGGCTACAGCTCTGGAAACACCATATATTTT. Residues: CASSQGYSSGNTIYF.

This clonotype was detected a few times. CDR3 loop: CASSQQGPTDTQYF. The CDR3 DNA sequence: TGCGCCAGCAGCCAACAGGGGCCTACAGATACGCAGTATTTT. This chain connects TRBV4-1 to TRBJ2-3; weak D call: TRBD1 (6 bases). Trimming stripped 2 bases from V and 3 bases from J, with 9 bases between. Looked up from germline, CDR1 is MGHRA and CDR2 is YSYEKL. The CDR3 contains 14 residues.

This clonotype was picked up many times. The CDR3 DNA reads as TGTGCCAGCAGTGATCAACGGGTGGGGGCCAACGTCCTGACTTTC. Its translation: CASSDQRVGANVLTF. The chain uses TRBV2 and TRBJ2-6; no reliable D call. Trimming took 3 bases from V and 4 from J, leaving 10 bases between them. The CDR3 totals 15 residues. CDR1 and CDR2 (germline): SNHLY, FYNNEI.

V usage is TRBV15 and J usage is TRBJ2-7; the D gene could be TRBD1 or TRBD2 (5 bases each). The length of the CDR3 is 15 residues. Germline CDR1 is LNHNV and CDR2 is YYDKDF (reference sequence). Trimming left V 6 bases short and J 3 bases short, with 18 bases between. For the CDR3, the DNA is TGTGCCACCAGTGAGGGGAGAGGTAGCGACTACGAGCAGTACTTC. This codes for CATSEGRGSDYEQYF.

J is TRBJ2-5 and V is TRBV29-1; 7 bases fit TRBD1. The germline V gene encodes CDR1 SQVTM and CDR2 ANQGSEA. The CDR3 length is 11 residues. The CDR3 here is CTATGDETQYF. Written as DNA, the CDR3 is TGCACCGCAACAGGGGACGAGACCCAGTACTTC.

This clonotype has a count of ten or more. The chain carries TRBV7-6 and TRBJ2-7, with 9 positions matching TRBD1. Germline V gene lookup returns CDR1 SGHVS and CDR2 FNYEAQ. Trimming at V came to 4 bases and at J to 2 bases, leaving 6 bases not matched to a gene. The CDR3 covers 15 residues. Here the CDR3 reads CASSSPGQGTYEQYF. The CDR3, as DNA: TGTGCCAGCAGCTCCCCGGGACAGGGCACCTACGAGCAGTACTTC.

This clonotype has more than one count but fewer than ten. The rearrangement uses TRBV19 and TRBJ1-2; D uncertain. V shed 2 bases and J shed 2 bases, with 9 bases lying between them. Per the germline V gene, CDR1 is LNHDA and CDR2 is SQIVND (reference sequence). The CDR3 loop spans 14 amino acids. The CDR3 region is CASSISTENYGYTF. The CDR3 DNA reads as TGTGCCAGTAGTATATCTACAGAGAACTATGGCTACACCTTC.

This chain connects TRBV12-3 or TRBV12-4 to TRBJ1-1; TRBD1 matches 7 bases. The CDR3 spans 13 residues. V lost 5 bases to trimming and J lost 11 bases; unmatched junction nucleotides: 11. In DNA, the CDR3 is TGTGCCAGCAGTATCAAAACAGGGGCACTGGCTTTCTTT. Its protein is CASSIKTGALAFF.

The chain links TRBV19 to TRBJ1-5, with 7 bases that match TRBD1. Germline V gene sequence: CDR1 LNHDA, CDR2 SQIVND (reference sequence). The trim removed 7 bases at V and 3 bases at J, leaving 12 bases unmatched. CDR3 length: 16 residues. The CDR3 region is CASTPRGPGLNQPQHF. CDR3 coding DNA: TGTGCCAGTACCCCAAGGGGGCCGGGGCTCAATCAGCCCCAGCATTTT.

Remarks on this clonotype: One base away lies a much larger clone, so this may be a sequencing read error. CDR3 nucleotides: TGTGCCAGCAGCCCTCAAACTAGCGGCCAGTACTTC. It specifies CASSPQTSGQYF. The rearrangement uses TRBV7-9 and TRBJ2-5; TRBD2 matches at 8 bases. J was trimmed by 10 bases and V by 5 bases; bases with no gene match: 6. The V gene's germline CDR1 is SEHNR and CDR2 FQNEAQ (reference sequence). This CDR3 region has 12 residues.

This chain links TRBV2 with TRBJ1-4; the D gene is possibly TRBD1 (6 bases). CDR1 and CDR2 (germline): SNHLY, FYNNEI. V lost 4 bases and J lost 0, with 15 bases in between. This CDR3 comprises 17 residues. The CDR3 nucleotides read TGTGCCAGCAGTGGGGGACAACTTCGGGCAACTAATGAAAAACTGTTTTTT. Protein: CASSGGQLRATNEKLFF. Full variable domain (outside the CDR3, taken from reference TRBV2 and TRBJ1-4): EPEVTQTPSHQVTQMGQEVILRCVPISNHLYFYWYRQILGQKVEFLVSFYNNEISEKSEIFDDQFSVERPDGSNFTLKIRSTKLEDSAMYFCASSGGQLRATNEKLFFGSGTQLSVL.

The chain recombines TRBV10-3 with TRBJ2-6; D remains unclear. The CDR3 length is 11 residues. CDR1 is ENHRY and CDR2 is SYGVKD in the germline V gene. Deletions cut 4 bases from V and 7 bases from J, with 2 bases between. The CDR3, as DNA: TGTGCCATCAGTGGTGCCAACGTCCTGACTTTC. This translates into CAISGANVLTF.

A word on this clonotype: A much larger clone lies one base from this, so it may be a read error. This chain links TRBV11-2 with TRBJ2-7; D remains ambiguous. The germline CDR1 and CDR2 sequences are SGHAT and FQNNGV. Between the trimmed V and J ends, which lost 3 bases and 5 bases, there was a span of 5 bases. The CDR3 loop spans 11 amino acids. Here the CDR3 reads CASSLMNEQYF. As DNA, the CDR3 is TGTGCCAGCAGCTTGATGAACGAGCAGTACTTC.

With respect to this clonotype: The junction departs from the called germline gene at one end, perhaps through a read error. The chain couples TRBV10-3 to TRBJ1-6; D not resolved. Per the germline V gene, CDR1 is ENHRY and CDR2 is SYGVKD. The CDR3 is 15 residues long. The DNA of the CDR3 is TGTGCCAGCAGTGAAGACATGAACTATAATTCACCCCTCCACTTT. Translated: CASSEDMNYNSPLHF.

Concerning this clonotype: This could be a read error, since a much larger clone is one nucleotide away. The chain has TRBV7-9 and TRBJ1-1; D remains unclear. The germline gives CDR1 SEHNR, CDR2 FQNEAQ (reference sequence). The CDR3 is 12 residues long. CDR3 in amino acids: CASSSTDHEVFF. The DNA for the CDR3 is TGTGCCAGCAGCTCCACAGACCATGAAGTTTTCTTT.

This clonotype was observed a few times. The rearrangement uses TRBV20-1 and TRBJ1-2, with D unresolved. The CDR3 is 15 residues long. Germline V lookup: CDR1 DFQATT, CDR2 SNEGSKA (reference sequence). The V gene lost 0 bases and the J gene lost 0 bases, with 11 bases spanning the gap. CDR3 in amino acids: CSAREDLQPNYGYTF. DNA of the CDR3: TGCAGTGCTAGAGAAGACCTTCAGCCTAACTATGGCTACACCTTC.

The gene calls are TRBV7-6 and TRBJ1-2; 8 positions match TRBD1. Germline V gene lookup returns CDR1 SGHVS and CDR2 FNYEAQ. This CDR3 comprises 15 residues. With V trimmed by 5 bases and J by 6 bases, 11 bases remained unmatched. In DNA form, the CDR3 reads TGTGCCAGCAGCCCCGACCGGACAGGGCTCGATGGCTACACCTTC. Protein sequence: CASSPDRTGLDGYTF.

This clonotype was observed many times. The V and J genes are TRBV24-1 and TRBJ2-5; D is ambiguous. This CDR3 contains 16 residues. Germline CDR1 is KGHDR and CDR2 is SFDVKD. V dropped 1 base and J dropped 2 bases, with 13 bases sitting between them. Here the CDR3 reads CATSDFSSPGQETQYF. The DNA for the CDR3 is TGTGCCACCAGTGATTTCTCCAGCCCTGGTCAAGAGACCCAGTACTTC.

The chain combines TRBV7-9 with TRBJ1-2; D gene uncertain. This CDR3 comprises 15 residues. Looked up from germline, CDR1 is SEHNR and CDR2 is FQNEAQ (reference sequence). V lost 4 bases to trimming and J lost 1 base, with 13 bases between them. The CDR3 DNA reads TGTGCCAGCAGCTCGCCTCCCGATATTAACTATGGCTACACCTTC. Translating gives CASSSPPDINYGYTF.

This clonotype was counted between two and nine times. V is TRBV7-8 and J is TRBJ1-6; TRBD1 matches at 7 bases. The length of the CDR3 is 14 residues. Germline trimming cut 6 bases from V and 5 bases from J; bases unmatched to any gene: 4. Germline V CDR1 and CDR2: SGHVS, FQNEAQ. This CDR3 is CASRRGLDNSPLHF. DNA of the CDR3: TGTGCCAGCAGGAGGGGGCTGGATAATTCACCCCTCCACTTT.

The V and J genes are TRBV9 and TRBJ1-4; 8 nucleotides match TRBD1. CDR3 length: 15 residues. The V gene's germline CDR1 is SGDLS and CDR2 YYNGEE. The J segment lost 8 bases and the V segment lost 2 bases, leaving 8 bases of the junction unmatched. The CDR3 coding sequence is TGTGCCAGCAGCGTCGGGACAGGAGAAAAGGAAAAACTGTTTTTT. This sequence encodes CASSVGTGEKEKLFF.

DNA for the CDR3: TGCAGCGTGGGGTCGACAGGACATGGCTACACCTTC. Residues: CSVGSTGHGYTF. The chain is built from TRBV29-1 and TRBJ1-2, with D possibly TRBD1 on 6 matching bases. The CDR3 spans 12 residues. The germline V and J ends were trimmed by 6 bases and 6 bases, with 14 bases remaining between them. CDR1 and CDR2 from the germline V gene are SQVTM and ANQGSEA. The full variable domain, rest sourced from reference TRBV29-1 and TRBJ1-2, is SAVISQKPSRDICQRGTSLTIQCQVDSQVTMMFWYRQQPGQSLTLIATANQGSEATYESGFVIDKFPISRPNLTFSTLTVSNMSPEDSSIYLCSVGSTGHGYTFGSGTRLTVV.

The V and J genes are TRBV20-1 and TRBJ2-5; D perhaps matches TRBD1 (5 bases). CDR1 and CDR2 from the germline V gene are DFQATT and SNEGSKA (reference sequence). CDR3 size: 15 residues. Trimming removed 3 bases at V and 5 bases at J, with 19 bases between. CDR3 nucleotides: TGCAGTGCTAGTTGGCAGGGAATGGATTCGGAGACCCAGTACTTC. This translates into CSASWQGMDSETQYF.

This clonotype was detected many times. CDR3 sequence reads: CASSASGETQYF. CDR3 nucleotide sequence: TGTGCCAGTAGTGCGAGTGGAGAGACCCAGTACTTC. This chain links TRBV19 with TRBJ2-5, with D unresolved. The CDR3 consists of 12 residues. The germline CDR1 and CDR2 sequences are LNHDA and SQIVND (reference sequence). The V gene lost 5 bases and the J gene lost 4 bases, with 8 bases spanning the gap.